This T cell receptor (beta chain) was sequenced in a study of T cell repertoires in cytomegalovirus infection. A few counts support this clonotype. Its antigen is as yet unknown. MiXCR was run by TCRdb on the reads, yielding one entry per CDR3 protein. This table holds about 480,000 distinct CDR3 sequences, roughly a third found once. The germline CDR1 and CDR2 sequences are MNHEY and SMNVEV (reference sequence). Trimming removed 6 bases at V and 0 bases at J, with 9 bases between. This CDR3 is 15 amino acids long. This specimen was cultured PBMCs, taken from culture after CMV antigen stimulation. The chain joins TRBV27 to TRBJ2-6, with a tentative D call TRBD1 (6 bases). This receptor was identified in a human donor in good health (CMV status not recorded). Some clones in this sample may be carry-over from other donors' samples. CDR3 DNA: TGTGCCAGCAGCCCGGACAGCTCTGGGGCCAACGTCCTGACTTTC. Protein product: CASSPDSSGANVLTF.